This T cell receptor (beta chain) was sequenced during a study of cytomegalovirus exposure and HLA in healthy donors. Study results and limitations: Relative to the approximately 700-donor mean, N-insertions were reportedly fewer in an Asian-associated ancestry cluster in a later analysis.

Use of 60 Vbeta and 13 Jbeta primers characterized the PCR. This table comes from immunoSEQ multiplex PCR, and its TCRdb copy is limited to in-frame clones, with some not included. This sample has about 52,000 clones, with 50% to 70% found just once. In germline, CDR1 is LNHDA, CDR2 SQIVND (reference sequence). The CDR3 loop spans 14 amino acids. The V and J ends lost 4 bases and 4 bases respectively, with 13 bases between them. This clone has only a few counts. The antigen remains undetermined. The TCR originated in a human donor in good health. Sequenced: PBMCs. This chain joins TRBV19 and TRBJ1-2; possibly TRBD1 for D (6 bases). In DNA, the CDR3 is TGTGCCAGTAGTAGAGATACAGGGTCCTATGGCTACACCTTC. Protein product: CASSRDTGSYGYTF.